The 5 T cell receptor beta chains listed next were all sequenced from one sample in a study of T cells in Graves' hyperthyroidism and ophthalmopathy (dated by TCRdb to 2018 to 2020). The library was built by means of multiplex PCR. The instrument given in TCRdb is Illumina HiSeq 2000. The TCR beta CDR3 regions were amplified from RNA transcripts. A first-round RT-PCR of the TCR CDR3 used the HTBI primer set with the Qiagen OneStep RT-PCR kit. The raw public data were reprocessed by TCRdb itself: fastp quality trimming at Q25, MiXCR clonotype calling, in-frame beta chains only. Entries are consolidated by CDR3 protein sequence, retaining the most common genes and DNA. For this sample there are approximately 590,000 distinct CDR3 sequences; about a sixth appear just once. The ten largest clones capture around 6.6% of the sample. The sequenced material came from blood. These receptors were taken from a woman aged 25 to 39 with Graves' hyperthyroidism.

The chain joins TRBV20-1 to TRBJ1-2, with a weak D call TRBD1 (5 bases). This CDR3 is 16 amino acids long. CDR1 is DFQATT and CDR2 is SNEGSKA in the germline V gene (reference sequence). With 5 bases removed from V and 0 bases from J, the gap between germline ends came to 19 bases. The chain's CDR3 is CSAGVVSRETNYGYTF. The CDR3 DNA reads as TGCAGTGCTGGAGTAGTGAGCAGGGAAACTAACTATGGCTACACCTTC.

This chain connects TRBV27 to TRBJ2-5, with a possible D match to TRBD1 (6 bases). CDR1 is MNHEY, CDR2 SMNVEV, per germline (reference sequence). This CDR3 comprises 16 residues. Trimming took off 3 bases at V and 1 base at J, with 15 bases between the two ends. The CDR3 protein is CASSFLGTRAQETQYF. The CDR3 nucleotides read TGTGCCAGCAGTTTCCTGGGGACAAGGGCCCAAGAGACCCAGTACTTC.

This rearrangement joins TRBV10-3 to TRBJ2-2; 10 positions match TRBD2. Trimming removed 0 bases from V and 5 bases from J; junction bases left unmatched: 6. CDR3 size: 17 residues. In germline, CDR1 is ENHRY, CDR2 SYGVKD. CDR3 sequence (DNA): TGTGCCATCAGTGAGTCTGTACTAGCGGGAAGTACCGGGGAGCTGTTTTTT. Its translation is CAISESVLAGSTGELFF.

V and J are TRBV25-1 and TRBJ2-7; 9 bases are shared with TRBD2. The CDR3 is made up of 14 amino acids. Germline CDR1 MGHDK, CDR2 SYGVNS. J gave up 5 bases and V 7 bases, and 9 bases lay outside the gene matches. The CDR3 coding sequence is TGTGCCAGCACGCCGGCTAGCGGGATCCACGAGCAGTACTTC. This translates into CASTPASGIHEQYF.

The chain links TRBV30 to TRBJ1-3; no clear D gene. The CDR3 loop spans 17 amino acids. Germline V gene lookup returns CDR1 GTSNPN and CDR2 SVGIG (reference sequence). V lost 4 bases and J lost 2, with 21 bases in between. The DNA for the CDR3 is TGTGCCTGGACCCAACACACTGTGGGGTTAGCTGGAAACACCATATATTTT. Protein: CAWTQHTVGLAGNTIYF.